This T cell receptor beta chain was sequenced during a study of blood T cell repertoires in COVID-19. Study details: In each case, the material was cDNA or gDNA derived from T cells, B-cell-depleted T cells, or PBMCs.

V gave up 2 bases and J gave up 1 base; unmatched junction bases: 3. The V gene's germline CDR1 is SGHRS and CDR2 YFSETQ. This CDR3 contains 15 residues. TCRdb keeps only in-frame clones here, not all; method: immunoSEQ multiplex PCR. The repertoire has about 15,000 clones, around 85% of them found once; the top ten carry 35%. The V and J genes are TRBV5-1 and TRBJ2-1; 7 bases map to TRBD2. Material: peripheral blood. The clonotype comes from a man between 65 and 85 years old in a cohort sampled during active COVID-19. CDR3 sequence reads: CASSFTSVSYNEQFF. CDR3 bases: TGCGCCAGCAGCTTTACTAGCGTTTCCTACAATGAGCAGTTCTTC.